This T cell receptor beta chain was observed in a study of blood T cells in healthy people across ages. Points from the study as a whole: Among T cells, TCR beta diversity per million cells dropped roughly linearly as age rose.

This clonotype came up a few times. Its specificity is unknown. CDR3 length: 11 amino acids. Between the trimmed V and J ends, which lost 8 bases and 7 bases, there was a span of 10 bases. In germline, CDR1 is KGHDR, CDR2 SFDVKD. A second about 7 to 12 cycle PCR used barcoded and J-beta primers. TCRdb called the 5' RACE reads again in MiXCR, with one record for every CDR3 protein. The table shows under 1 million distinct CDR3 sequences, with approximately 48% occurring only once. The J gene is TRBJ1-2, the V gene TRBV24-1; weak D call: TRBD1 (6 bases). Sequenced material: blood. The TCR comes from a man aged 60 to 69 in good health. The CDR3 bases are TGTGCCACCAAGGGGGAGCGTGGCTACACCTTC. Protein: CATKGERGYTF.